The clone carrying this T cell receptor (beta chain) was detected a few times. This sample is drawn from a study of tumor-infiltrating lymphocytes in primary liver carcinoma. The template, 500 ng total RNA, yielded TCR beta cDNA made with a constant-region primer. Amplification in three nested multiplex PCR rounds with slightly modified ARM-PCR gave rise to TCR beta libraries. TCRdb analysed the multiplex PCR reads with MiXCR anew, one entry per CDR3 protein. The table has about 180,000 distinct CDR3 sequences, roughly 60% seen once. They got blood RNA out of unsorted whole blood and also pulled out germline DNA. This clonotype was obtained from a man aged 35-49 years with primary liver carcinoma and hepatitis B virus infection. Sequenced sample: peripheral blood.

CDR3 coding DNA: TGTGCCAGCAGCCAATCCTCTGGGGCCAACGTCCTGACTTTC. This sequence encodes CASSQSSGANVLTF. The V gene is TRBV14, the J gene TRBJ2-6; D not resolved. V dropped 2 bases and J dropped 0 bases, with 2 bases sitting between them. Germline lookup yields CDR1 SGHDN and CDR2 FVKESK. CDR3 size: 14 residues.